The 9 T cell receptor beta chains reported below all come from one sample, sequenced in a study of T-cell reconstitution after alpha-beta-depleted transplantation in children (dated by TCRdb to the mid-2010s). Receptors were amplified or captured by PCR. Sequencing instrument: Illumina HiSeq 2500. Molecular barcoding was employed in the preparation of TCR libraries, with unique molecular identifiers being used to normalize TCRbeta repertoire quantification. In-frame beta chains were kept once TCRdb had trimmed the public reads at Q25 with fastp and called clones with MiXCR. Each entry merges the rows of one CDR3 protein and shows their most common DNA and genes. The sample data list around 200,000 distinct CDR3 sequences, and about a sixth of these were observed just once. The ten largest clones take up about two fifths of the sample. The treatment or condition label, read with the paper, signifies: allogeneic hematopoietic cell transplantation with graft depleted of TCRalphabeta T cells and CD19 B cells.

The material was PBMCs, mostly from graft donor cells, obtained 360 days after TCRalphabeta/CD19-depleted stem cell transplant. The receptors originated from a male patient between 2 and 15 years old who had a stem cell transplant for acute lymphoblastic leukemia, so the T cells may come from the graft donor.

This clonotype was seen only a few times. The rearrangement joins TRBV27 to TRBJ2-7; 11 bases align to TRBD2. CDR3 length: 15 residues. CDR1 and CDR2 from the germline V gene are MNHEY and SMNVEV (reference sequence). The ends lost 2 bases at V and 5 bases at J; junction bases unmatched: 5. CDR3 nucleotide sequence: TGTGCCAGCAGTTTAGTAGCGGGGGGGCTCCACGAGCAGTACTTC. This sequence encodes CASSLVAGGLHEQYF.

This clonotype was picked up one time. A read error is likely, as this CDR3 ends without the conserved phenylalanine or tryptophan. The genes are TRBV10-3 and TRBJ2-1; 10 positions match TRBD2. V gave up 3 bases and J gave up 4 bases; unmatched junction bases: 6. The length of the CDR3 is 16 residues. The germline V gene has CDR1 ENHRY and CDR2 SYGVKD. The CDR3 sequence: CAISELSSGRYNEQFI. CDR3 DNA: TGTGCCATCAGTGAATTGAGTAGCGGGAGGTACAATGAGCAGTTCATC.

This clonotype was detected a few times. Just one base apart from a much larger clone, this may be a read error. V and J are TRBV27 and TRBJ2-7, with D unclear. V gave up 4 bases and J gave up 2 bases, with 6 bases separating them. The CDR3 is 12 amino acids. Germline V gene data show CDR1 as MNHEY and CDR2 as SMNVEV (reference sequence). CDR3 region: CASSSPPYEQYF. CDR3 bases: TGTGCCAGCAGTTCCCCTCCCTACGAGCAGTACTTC.

The V and J genes are TRBV12-3 or TRBV12-4 and TRBJ2-1; D may be TRBD2 (5 bases). This CDR3 comprises 18 residues. Trimming took 3 bases from V and 1 from J, leaving 19 bases between them. The CDR3 here is CASSFVANPGVSYNEQFF. CDR3 sequence (DNA): TGTGCCAGCAGTTTTGTGGCCAACCCCGGGGTATCCTACAATGAGCAGTTCTTC.

This clonotype has a count of ten or more. The V and J genes are TRBV12-3 or TRBV12-4 and TRBJ2-5; TRBD1 agrees at 10 bases. V lost 5 bases to trimming and J lost 5 bases; unmatched junction nucleotides: 11. This CDR3 contains 16 residues. CDR3 in amino acids: CASSPRTGGSEETQYF. CDR3 DNA sequence: TGTGCCAGCAGTCCGCGGACAGGGGGATCGGAGGAGACCCAGTACTTC.

The chain uses TRBV20-1 and TRBJ1-1; the match to TRBD1 covers 7 bases. The V gene end was trimmed by 2 bases and the J gene end by 2 bases; junction bases not matched to a gene: 8. Germline values: CDR1 DFQATT, CDR2 SNEGSKA (reference sequence). The CDR3 sequence is 15 residues long. CDR3 in DNA: TGCAGTGCTAGATCGGCCGACAGGGCCAACACTGAAGCTTTCTTT. Translating it yields CSARSADRANTEAFF.

This clonotype was counted only a few times. The genes are TRBV9 and TRBJ2-3; D call uncertain. With 3 bases removed from V and 3 bases from J, the gap between germline ends came to 8 bases. CDR1 is SGDLS, CDR2 YYNGEE, per germline. The CDR3 contains 13 residues. CDR3 in DNA: TGTGCCAGCAGCGGTCCGTGGACAGATACGCAGTATTTT. Its protein is CASSGPWTDTQYF.

This clonotype showed up many times. V gene TRBV10-3 combines with J gene TRBJ2-3; D not resolved. CDR1 is ENHRY, CDR2 SYGVKD, per germline. Trimming took off 0 bases at V and 4 bases at J, with 8 bases between the two ends. The CDR3 totals 14 residues. The CDR3 region is CAISESSRADTQYF. The CDR3, as DNA: TGTGCCATCAGTGAGTCGTCTAGAGCAGATACGCAGTATTTT.

The chain is built from TRBV20-1 and TRBJ2-1; D assignment may be TRBD1 or TRBD2 (5 bases each). CDR1 DFQATT and CDR2 SNEGSKA come from the germline V gene (reference sequence). The CDR3 has 12 amino acids. Between the trimmed V and J ends, which lost 3 bases and 12 bases, there was a span of 15 bases. Here the CDR3 DNA reads TGCAGTGCTAGGGGGACGGGCAATACGCAGTTCTTC. This encodes CSARGTGNTQFF.